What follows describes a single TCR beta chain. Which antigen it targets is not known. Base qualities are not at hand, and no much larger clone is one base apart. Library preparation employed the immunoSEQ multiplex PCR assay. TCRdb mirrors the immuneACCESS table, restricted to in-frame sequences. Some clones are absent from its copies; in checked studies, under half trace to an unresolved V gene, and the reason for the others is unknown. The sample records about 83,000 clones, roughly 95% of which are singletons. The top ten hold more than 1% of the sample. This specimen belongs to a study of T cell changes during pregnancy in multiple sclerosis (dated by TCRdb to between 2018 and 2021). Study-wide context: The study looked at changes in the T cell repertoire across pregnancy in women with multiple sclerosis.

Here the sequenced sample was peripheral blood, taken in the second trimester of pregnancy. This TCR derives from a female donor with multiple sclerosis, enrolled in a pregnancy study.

The bases read TGTGCCAGCAGTTCCGTCGGACAGGGGCTCTCCTACGAGCAGTACTTC. This sequence encodes CASSSVGQGLSYEQYF. The chain is encoded by TRBV28 joined to TRBJ2-7, with 9 bases matching TRBD1. CDR1 and CDR2 were assigned from the germline V gene as MDHEN and SYDVKM. The CDR3, from cysteine to phenylalanine, totals 16 residues. CDR3 DNA only is kept here, 48 bases in frame from base 1. Ends trimmed: V by 4 bases, J by 0 bases; bases unmatched to a gene: 7.